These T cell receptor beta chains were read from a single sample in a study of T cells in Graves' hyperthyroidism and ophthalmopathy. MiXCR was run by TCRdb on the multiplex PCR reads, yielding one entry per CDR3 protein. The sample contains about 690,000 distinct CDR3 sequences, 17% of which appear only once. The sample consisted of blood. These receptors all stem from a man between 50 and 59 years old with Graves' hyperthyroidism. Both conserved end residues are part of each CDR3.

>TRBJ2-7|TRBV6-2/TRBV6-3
CASRISGRAYEQYF
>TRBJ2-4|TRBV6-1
CASSPGQGGDIQYF
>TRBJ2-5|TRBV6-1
CASRSGGGQETQYF
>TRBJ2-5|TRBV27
CASSPEQLGRQTQYF
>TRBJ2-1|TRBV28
CASSHPTSGSNEQFF
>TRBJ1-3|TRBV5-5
CASSETFLSGNTIYF
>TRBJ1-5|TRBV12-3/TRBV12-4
CASSRAQGGNQPQHF
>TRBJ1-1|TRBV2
CASIKQGTNTEAFF
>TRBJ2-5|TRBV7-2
CASRTAGGTRETQYF
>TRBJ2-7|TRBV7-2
CASSPDRDTYEQYF
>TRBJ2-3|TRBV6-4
CASSVSGGADTQYF
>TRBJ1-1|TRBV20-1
CSAREGAQNTEAFF
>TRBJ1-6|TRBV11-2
CASRAGLSNSPLHF
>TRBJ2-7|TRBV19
CASSVTGGNLYEQYF
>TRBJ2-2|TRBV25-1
CASSDVQGWTGELFF
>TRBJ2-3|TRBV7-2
CASSHSSGPTDTQYF
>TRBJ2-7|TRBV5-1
CASSSRGEYEQYF
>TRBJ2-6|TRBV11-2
CASSPKGDPSSGANVLTF
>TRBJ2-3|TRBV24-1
CATSGTAPLQPDTQYF
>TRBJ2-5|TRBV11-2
CASSPRLAGLSPYF
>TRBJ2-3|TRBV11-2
CASSLLQQLVSTDTQYF
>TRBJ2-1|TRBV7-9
CASSPLAEYNEQFF
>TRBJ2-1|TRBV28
CASSLNREQFF
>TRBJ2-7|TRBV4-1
CASSDTSGLTYEQYF
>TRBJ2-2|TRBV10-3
CAIRRAGTGGTGELFF
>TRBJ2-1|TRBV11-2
CASRSEGGGRAWNEQFF
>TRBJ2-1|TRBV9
CASSLWGSNEQFF
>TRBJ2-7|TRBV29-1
CSVQWGASYEQYF
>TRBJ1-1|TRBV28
CASSLRDSIEAFF
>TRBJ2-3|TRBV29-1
CSVEDRGVSTDTQYF
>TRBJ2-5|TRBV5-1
CASSNPQETQYF
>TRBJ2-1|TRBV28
CASSLPRLARGNEQFF
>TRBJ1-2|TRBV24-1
CATSDPLGDYGYTF
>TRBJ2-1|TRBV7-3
CASSLRGGGFDEQFF
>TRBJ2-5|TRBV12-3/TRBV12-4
CASSFAGLGETQYF
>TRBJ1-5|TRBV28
CATLQGARANQPQHF
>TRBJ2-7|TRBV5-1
CASRSDGAYEQYF
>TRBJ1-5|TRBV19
CASSIGTSPGQPQHF
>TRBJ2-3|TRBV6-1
CASSPGAAQDTQYF
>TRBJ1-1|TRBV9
CASSVAPKKANTEAFF
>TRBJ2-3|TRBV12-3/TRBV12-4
CASSLWPQRRTDTQYF
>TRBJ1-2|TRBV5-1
CASSSLRGSSGYTF
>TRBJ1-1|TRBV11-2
CASSATGQHTEAFF
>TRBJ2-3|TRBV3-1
CASSQGNRAEDTQYF
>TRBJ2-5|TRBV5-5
CASSWRASGSLEETQYF
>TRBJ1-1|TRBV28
CASVRLNTEAFF
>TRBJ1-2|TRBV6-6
CASSYQGFANYGYTF
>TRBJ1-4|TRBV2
CASRPNLGLTNEKLFF
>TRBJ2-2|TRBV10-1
CASSGIAGTGELFF
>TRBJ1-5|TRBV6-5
CASSYYYGTVLNQPQHF
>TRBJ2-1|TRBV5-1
CASSLVGAGGYNEQFF
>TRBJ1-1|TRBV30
CAWLLYRGLNTEAFF
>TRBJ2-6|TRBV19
CASSMTPQGGRVNVLTF
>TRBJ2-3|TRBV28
CAHAGLAGTTDTQYF
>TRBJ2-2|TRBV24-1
CATSDLRTSGGVNTGELFF
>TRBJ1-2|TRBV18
CASSPARAFSYGYTF
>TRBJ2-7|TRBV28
CASREQASYEQYF
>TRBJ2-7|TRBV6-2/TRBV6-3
CASQEQPLGYEQYF